Sequencing of this T cell receptor beta chain was carried out in a study of blood T cell repertoires in COVID-19. The overall study: The United States, Italy and Spain supplied acute and convalescent COVID-19 samples. PBMCs, B-cell-depleted T cells, or T cells provided the cDNA or gDNA that made up the material.

Trimming shortened V by 5 bases and J by 5 bases, and 9 bases separated the two germline ends. CDR1 is LNHDA, CDR2 SQIVND, per germline (reference sequence). This CDR3 contains 12 residues. This clone was picked up a small number of times. In the source study's methods: Estimates of nucleated cell counts were drawn from the amplification of reference gene primers. Method: immunoSEQ multiplex PCR; TCRdb's copy keeps in-frame clones and lacks some. V and J calls and clone size are those listed in that table; D and trimming were worked out from the DNA. The data contain about 240,000 clones, roughly 90% of them singletons.

The sequenced material came from peripheral blood. The chain recombines TRBV19 with TRBJ1-1; D unresolved. The TCR originated in a man aged 55-75 years who had recovered from COVID-19. The CDR3 sequence is CASSSRWTEAFF. Here the CDR3 DNA reads TGTGCCAGTAGTTCTAGGTGGACTGAAGCTTTCTTT.